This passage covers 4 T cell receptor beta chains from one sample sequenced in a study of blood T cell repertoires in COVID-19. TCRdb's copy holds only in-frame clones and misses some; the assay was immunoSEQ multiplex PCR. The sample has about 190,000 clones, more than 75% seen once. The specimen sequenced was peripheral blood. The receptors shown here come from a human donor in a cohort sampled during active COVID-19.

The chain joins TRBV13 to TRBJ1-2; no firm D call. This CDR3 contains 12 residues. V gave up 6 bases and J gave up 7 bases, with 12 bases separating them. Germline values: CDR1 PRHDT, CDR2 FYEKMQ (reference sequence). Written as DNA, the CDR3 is TGTGCCAGCAGTCTCCCCGGGAGTGGCTACACCTTC. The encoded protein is CASSLPGSGYTF.

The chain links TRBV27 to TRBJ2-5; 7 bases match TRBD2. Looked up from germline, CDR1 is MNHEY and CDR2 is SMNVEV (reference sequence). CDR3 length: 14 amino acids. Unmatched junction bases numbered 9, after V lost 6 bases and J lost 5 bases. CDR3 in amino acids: CASSRGGGVETQYF. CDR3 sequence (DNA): TGTGCCAGCAGCCGAGGCGGGGGAGTGGAGACCCAGTACTTC.

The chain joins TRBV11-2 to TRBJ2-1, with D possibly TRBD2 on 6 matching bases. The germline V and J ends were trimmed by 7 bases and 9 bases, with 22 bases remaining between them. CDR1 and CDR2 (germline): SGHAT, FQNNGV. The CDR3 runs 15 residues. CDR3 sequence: CASTTGTGVVGEQFF. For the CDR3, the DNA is TGTGCCAGCACCACGGGCACGGGAGTCGTTGGTGAGCAGTTCTTC.

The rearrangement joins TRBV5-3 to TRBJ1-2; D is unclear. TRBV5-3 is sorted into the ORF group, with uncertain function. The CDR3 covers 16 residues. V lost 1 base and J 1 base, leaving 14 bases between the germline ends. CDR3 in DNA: TGTGCCAGAAGCTTGAGCCTCAGGCTCTGTAACTATGGCTACACCTTC. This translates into CARSLSLRLCNYGYTF.